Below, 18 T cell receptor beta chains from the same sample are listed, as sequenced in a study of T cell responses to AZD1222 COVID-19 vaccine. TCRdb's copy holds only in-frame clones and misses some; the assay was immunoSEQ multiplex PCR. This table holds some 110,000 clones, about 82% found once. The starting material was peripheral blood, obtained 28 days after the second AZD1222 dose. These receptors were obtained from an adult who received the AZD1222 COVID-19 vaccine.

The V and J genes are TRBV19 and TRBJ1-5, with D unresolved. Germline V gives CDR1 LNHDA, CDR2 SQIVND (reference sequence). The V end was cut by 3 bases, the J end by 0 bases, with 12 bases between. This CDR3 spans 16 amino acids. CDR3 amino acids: CASSMLWEDSNQPQHF. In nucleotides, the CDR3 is TGTGCCAGTAGTATGCTCTGGGAGGATAGCAATCAGCCCCAGCATTTT.

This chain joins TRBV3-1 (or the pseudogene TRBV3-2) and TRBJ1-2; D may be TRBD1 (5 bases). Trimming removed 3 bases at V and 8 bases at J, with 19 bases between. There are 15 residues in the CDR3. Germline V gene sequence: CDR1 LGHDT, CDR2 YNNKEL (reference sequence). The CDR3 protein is CASSQNTGVSWGYTF. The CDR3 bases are TGTGCCAGCAGCCAGAACACAGGTGTAAGTTGGGGCTACACCTTC.

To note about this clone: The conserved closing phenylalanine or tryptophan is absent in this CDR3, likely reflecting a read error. CDR3 bases: TGTGCCAGTAGTATAGATTACAGCAAAGCCACAGATACGCAGTATCTT. This codes for CASSIDYSKATDTQYL. The chain joins TRBV19 to TRBJ2-3; D ambiguous. This CDR3 comprises 16 residues. CDR1 and CDR2 (germline): LNHDA, SQIVND (reference sequence). V lost 0 bases to trimming and J lost 2 bases, with 12 bases between them.

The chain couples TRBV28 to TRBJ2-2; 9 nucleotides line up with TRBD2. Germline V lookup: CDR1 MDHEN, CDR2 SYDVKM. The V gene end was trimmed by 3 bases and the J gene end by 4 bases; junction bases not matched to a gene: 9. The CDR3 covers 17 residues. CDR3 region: CASSFLRRRGGTGELFF. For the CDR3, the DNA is TGTGCCAGCAGTTTCCTCCGCAGGCGGGGGGGCACCGGGGAGCTGTTTTTT.

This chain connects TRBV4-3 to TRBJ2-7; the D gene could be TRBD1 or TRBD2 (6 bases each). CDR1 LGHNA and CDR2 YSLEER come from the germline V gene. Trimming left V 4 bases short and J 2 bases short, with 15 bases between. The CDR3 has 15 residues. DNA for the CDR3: TGCGCCAGCAGCCTCCGAGGCGGGACAACCTACGAGCAGTACTTC. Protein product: CASSLRGGTTYEQYF.

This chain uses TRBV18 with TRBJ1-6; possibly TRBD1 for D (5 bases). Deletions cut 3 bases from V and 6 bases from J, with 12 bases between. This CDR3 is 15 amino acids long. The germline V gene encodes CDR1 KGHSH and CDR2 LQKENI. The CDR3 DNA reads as TGTGCCAGCTCACCCGACAGAAGTCTTAATTCACCCCTCCACTTT. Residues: CASSPDRSLNSPLHF. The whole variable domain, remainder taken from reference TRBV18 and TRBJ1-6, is NAGVMQNPRHLVRRRGQEARLRCSPMKGHSHVYWYRQLPEEGLKFMVYLQKENIIDESGMPKERFSAEFPKEGPSILRIQQVVRGDSAAYFCASSPDRSLNSPLHFGNGTRLTVT.

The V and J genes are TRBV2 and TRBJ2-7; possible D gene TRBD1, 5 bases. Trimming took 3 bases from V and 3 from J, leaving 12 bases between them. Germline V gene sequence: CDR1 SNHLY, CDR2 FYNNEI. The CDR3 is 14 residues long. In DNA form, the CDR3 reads TGTGCCAGCAGTGAGGTGGACACTCTCTACGAGCAGTACTTC. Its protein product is CASSEVDTLYEQYF. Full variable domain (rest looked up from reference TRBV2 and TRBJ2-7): EPEVTQTPSHQVTQMGQEVILRCVPISNHLYFYWYRQILGQKVEFLVSFYNNEISEKSEIFDDQFSVERPDGSNFTLKIRSTKLEDSAMYFCASSEVDTLYEQYFGPGTRLTVT.

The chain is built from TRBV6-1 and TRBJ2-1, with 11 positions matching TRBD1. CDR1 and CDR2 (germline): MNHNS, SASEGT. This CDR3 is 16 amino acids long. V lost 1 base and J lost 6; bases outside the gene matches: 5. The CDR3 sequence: CASSEGAGTGGNEQFF. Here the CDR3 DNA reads TGTGCCAGCAGTGAAGGAGCCGGGACAGGGGGCAATGAGCAGTTCTTC.

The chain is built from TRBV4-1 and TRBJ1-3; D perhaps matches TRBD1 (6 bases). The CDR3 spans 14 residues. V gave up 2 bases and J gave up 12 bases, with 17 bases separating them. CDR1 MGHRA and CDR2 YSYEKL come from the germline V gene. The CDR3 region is CASSQTTGSGIIYF. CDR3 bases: TGCGCCAGCAGCCAAACGACAGGTAGCGGAATCATATATTTT.

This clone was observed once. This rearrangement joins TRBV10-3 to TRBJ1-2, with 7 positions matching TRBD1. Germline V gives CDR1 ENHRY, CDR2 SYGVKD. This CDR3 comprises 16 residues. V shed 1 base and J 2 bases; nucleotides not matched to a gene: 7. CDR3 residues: CAISEFSGTANYGYTF. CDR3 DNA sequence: TGTGCCATCAGTGAGTTTTCCGGGACAGCAAACTATGGCTACACCTTC.

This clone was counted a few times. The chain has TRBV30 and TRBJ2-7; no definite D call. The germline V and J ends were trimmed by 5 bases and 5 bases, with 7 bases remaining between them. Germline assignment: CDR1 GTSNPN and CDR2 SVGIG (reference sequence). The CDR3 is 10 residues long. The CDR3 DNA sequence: TGTGCCTGGGGATCCAACGAGCAGTACTTC. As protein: CAWGSNEQYF.

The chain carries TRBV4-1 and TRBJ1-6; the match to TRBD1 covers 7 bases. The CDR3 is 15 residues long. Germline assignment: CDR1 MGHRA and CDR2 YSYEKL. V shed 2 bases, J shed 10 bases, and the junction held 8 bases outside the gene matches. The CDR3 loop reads CASSQPRQGNSPLHF. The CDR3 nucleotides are TGCGCCAGCAGCCAACCCCGACAGGGAAACTCACCCCTCCACTTT.

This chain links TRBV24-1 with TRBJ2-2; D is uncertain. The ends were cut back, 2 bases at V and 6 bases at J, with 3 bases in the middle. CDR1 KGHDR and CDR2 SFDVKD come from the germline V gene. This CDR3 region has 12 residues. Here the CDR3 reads CATSDSAGELFF. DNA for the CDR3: TGTGCCACCAGTGATTCGGCCGGGGAGCTGTTTTTT.

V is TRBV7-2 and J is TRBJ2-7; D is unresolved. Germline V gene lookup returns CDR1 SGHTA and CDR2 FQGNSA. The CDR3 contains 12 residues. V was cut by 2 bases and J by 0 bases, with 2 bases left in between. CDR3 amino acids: CASSLSSYEQYF. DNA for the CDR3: TGTGCCAGCAGCTTAAGCTCCTACGAGCAGTACTTC.

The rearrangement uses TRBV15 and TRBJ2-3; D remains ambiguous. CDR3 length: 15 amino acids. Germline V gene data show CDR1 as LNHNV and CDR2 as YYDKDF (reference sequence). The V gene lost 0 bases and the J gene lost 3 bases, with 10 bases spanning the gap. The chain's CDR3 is CATSRDDGVTDTQYF. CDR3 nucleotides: TGTGCCACCAGCAGAGATGATGGGGTAACAGATACGCAGTATTTT.

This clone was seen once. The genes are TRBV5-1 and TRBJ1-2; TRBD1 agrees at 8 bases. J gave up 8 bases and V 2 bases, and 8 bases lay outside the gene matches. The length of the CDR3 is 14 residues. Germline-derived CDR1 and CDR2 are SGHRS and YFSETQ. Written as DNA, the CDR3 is TGCGCCAGCAGCTTATTGTCAGGGGGCGGAGGCTACACCTTC. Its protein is CASSLLSGGGGYTF.

In DNA form, the CDR3 reads TGTGCCATCAGTGAGTCTCGTAGGCTTCTCTCTGGAAACACCATATATTTT. Its protein product is CAISESRRLLSGNTIYF. The chain links TRBV10-3 to TRBJ1-3; D unresolved. Trimming removed 0 bases at V and 0 bases at J, with 12 bases between. From germline, CDR1 is ENHRY and CDR2 SYGVKD. CDR3 length: 17 amino acids.

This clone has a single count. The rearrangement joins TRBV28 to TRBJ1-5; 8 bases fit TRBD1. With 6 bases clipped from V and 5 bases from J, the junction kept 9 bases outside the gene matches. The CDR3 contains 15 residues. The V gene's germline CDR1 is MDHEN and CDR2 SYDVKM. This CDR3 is CASSPRQGRHQPQHF. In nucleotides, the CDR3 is TGTGCCAGCAGCCCTAGACAGGGGAGGCATCAGCCCCAGCATTTT.